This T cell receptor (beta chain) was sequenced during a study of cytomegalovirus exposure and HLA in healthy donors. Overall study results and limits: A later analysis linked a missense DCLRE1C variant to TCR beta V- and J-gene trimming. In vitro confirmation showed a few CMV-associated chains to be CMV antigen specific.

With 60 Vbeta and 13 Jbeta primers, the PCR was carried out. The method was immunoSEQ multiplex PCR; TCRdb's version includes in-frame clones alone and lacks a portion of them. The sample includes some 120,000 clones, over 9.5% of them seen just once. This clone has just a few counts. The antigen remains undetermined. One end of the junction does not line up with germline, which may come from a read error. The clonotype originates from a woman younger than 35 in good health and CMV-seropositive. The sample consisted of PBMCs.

The CDR3 nucleotides read TGTGCCAGTAGTATCCAGGGGTATGGCTCCACCTTC. It yields the protein CASSIQGYGSTF. The chain recombines TRBV19 with TRBJ1-2, with a tentative D call TRBD1 (6 bases). The CDR3 covers 12 residues. Germline V gene data show CDR1 as LNHDA and CDR2 as SQIVND (reference sequence).